The 24 T cell receptor beta chains presented below share a single source sample, sequenced in a study of early T cells in non-severe SARS-CoV-2 infection. TCRdb independently ran MiXCR on the 5' RACE reads; one entry per CDR3 protein. The repertoire holds more than 80,000 distinct CDR3 sequences, with around 10% as singletons. Sequenced: whole blood. The source of these receptors is an adult who was a healthcare worker with PCR-confirmed SARS-CoV-2 infection or an uninfected control (not recorded which).

This clonotype was seen a few times. V gene TRBV5-6 combines with J gene TRBJ1-6; D remains ambiguous. V lost 1 base to trimming and J lost 7 bases, with 12 bases between them. Germline CDR1 reads SGHDT; CDR2 reads YYEEEE. There are 15 residues in the CDR3. CDR3 protein: CASSLIRHSNSPLHF. Here the CDR3 DNA reads TGTGCCAGCAGCTTGATCCGACACTCAAATTCACCCCTCCACTTT.

The V call is TRBV7-9, the J call TRBJ2-1, with TRBD1 matching over 7 bases. The germline gives CDR1 SEHNR, CDR2 FQNEAQ (reference sequence). The CDR3 has 14 residues. Trimming removed 6 bases from V and 3 bases from J; junction bases left unmatched: 5. The CDR3 DNA sequence: TGTGCCAGCAGGGGGACAGACAACTACAATGAGCAGTTCTTC. Its translation: CASRGTDNYNEQFF.

In this sample, this clonotype turned up a few times. The rearrangement links TRBV11-2 to TRBJ1-6; D is perhaps TRBD1 (5 bases). Germline loops: CDR1 SGHAT, CDR2 FQNNGV. The CDR3 consists of 13 residues. The V end lost 3 bases, the J end lost 9 bases, and 9 bases lay between the germline ends. DNA for the CDR3: TGTGCCAGCAGCTTGCAGGGATTTTCACCCCTCCACTTT. The encoded protein is CASSLQGFSPLHF.

The sample holds many counts of this clonotype. The rearrangement uses TRBV7-9 and TRBJ2-7; 9 bases map to TRBD2. The ends lost 3 bases at V and 3 bases at J; junction bases unmatched: 12. CDR3 length: 17 amino acids. Germline CDR1 and CDR2: SEHNR and FQNEAQ (reference sequence). The CDR3 here is CASSLTLSTSGSYEQYF. DNA for the CDR3: TGTGCCAGCAGCTTGACCCTATCGACTAGCGGCAGCTACGAGCAGTACTTC.

This clonotype was seen at least ten times. The genes are TRBV29-1 and TRBJ1-2, with D perhaps matching TRBD1 (5 bases). V dropped 1 base and J dropped 3 bases, with 12 bases sitting between them. The V gene's germline CDR1 is SQVTM and CDR2 ANQGSEA. The CDR3 length is 14 residues. This CDR3 is CSVEGSQGDYGYTF. In DNA, the CDR3 is TGCAGCGTTGAAGGAAGCCAGGGCGACTATGGCTACACCTTC.

This clonotype has a handful of counts. CDR3 nucleotides: TGTGCCAGCACTCCAAAGCGGGGGGCAGGTAGCACAGATACGCAGTATTTT. The encoded protein is CASTPKRGAGSTDTQYF. This chain connects TRBV7-9 to TRBJ2-3; TRBD2 agrees at 9 bases. Germline CDR1 and CDR2: SEHNR and FQNEAQ (reference sequence). V shed 7 bases, J shed 0 bases, and the junction held 11 bases outside the gene matches. The CDR3 length is 17 residues.

This clonotype showed up many times. In nucleotides, the CDR3 is TGTGCCAGCAGTCCTCTATGGGGCCAAGAGACCCAGTACTTC. Its translation is CASSPLWGQETQYF. The V gene is TRBV6-1, the J gene TRBJ2-5; no firm D call. The CDR3 loop spans 14 amino acids. Trimming took 5 bases from V and 1 from J, leaving 11 bases between them. Germline V gene data show CDR1 as MNHNS and CDR2 as SASEGT.

The chain combines TRBV5-1 with TRBJ2-1; a weak D match, TRBD1 (5 bases). CDR3 length: 14 residues. Trimming stripped 0 bases from V and 1 base from J, with 5 bases between. The germline gives CDR1 SGHRS, CDR2 YFSETQ. CDR3 in DNA: TGCGCCAGCAGCTTGGGACAGTCCTACAATGAGCAGTTCTTC. Translated: CASSLGQSYNEQFF.

This clonotype was counted many times. This chain uses TRBV18 with TRBJ2-1, with D uncertain. Germline lookup yields CDR1 KGHSH and CDR2 LQKENI. The CDR3 extends over 16 amino acids. Trimming stripped 1 base from V and 7 bases from J, with 17 bases between. The CDR3 nucleotides read TGTGCCAGCTCACCACGAAAGGGCCCTAGGATGAATGAGCAGTTCTTC. As protein: CASSPRKGPRMNEQFF.

This clonotype has ten or more counts. The chain recombines TRBV5-1 with TRBJ2-7; 7 bases are a match to TRBD2. Germline lookup yields CDR1 SGHRS and CDR2 YFSETQ. Trimming cost V 2 bases and J 5 bases; bases outside gene matches: 10. The CDR3 is 15 amino acids. As DNA, the CDR3 is TGCGCCAGCAGCTTTGGACCCGGGGGGATGAACGAGCAGTACTTC. Its protein is CASSFGPGGMNEQYF.

This clonotype was recorded at least ten times. The chain is built from TRBV7-9 and TRBJ2-4; no clear D. V was shortened by 5 bases and J by 0 bases, with 8 bases between the two germline ends. Germline-derived CDR1 and CDR2 are SEHNR and FQNEAQ (reference sequence). The CDR3 is made up of 14 amino acids. The CDR3 coding sequence is TGTGCCAGCAGCGCTGTACTAGCCAAAAACATTCAGTACTTC. It yields the protein CASSAVLAKNIQYF.

This clonotype was observed a handful of times. The J gene is TRBJ2-7, the V gene TRBV11-2, with D possibly called TRBD1 or TRBD2 (6 bases each). The CDR3 loop spans 15 amino acids. V lost 8 bases and J lost 6, with 23 bases in between. Germline V gives CDR1 SGHAT, CDR2 FQNNGV. The CDR3 nucleotides read TGTGCCAGCGGGGAGTGGGGACACGGAGCGGGCGAGCAGTACTTC. Its protein product is CASGEWGHGAGEQYF.

The table lists this clonotype with a few counts. The rearrangement uses TRBV28 and TRBJ2-7; no clear D. Germline V gene lookup returns CDR1 MDHEN and CDR2 SYDVKM. The CDR3 consists of 14 residues. Deletions cut 8 bases from V and 1 base from J, with 15 bases between. The CDR3 spells CASLSPGGSYEQYF. The CDR3 DNA reads TGTGCCAGCCTCTCCCCCGGCGGTTCCTACGAGCAGTACTTC.

This chain uses TRBV12-3 or TRBV12-4 with TRBJ2-2; the D is unclear. This CDR3 spans 16 amino acids. Trimming shortened V by 3 bases and J by 5 bases, and 16 bases separated the two germline ends. The CDR3 here is CASSFYPRRGTGELFF. In DNA form, the CDR3 reads TGTGCCAGCAGTTTTTACCCCAGGCGTGGGACCGGGGAGCTGTTTTTT.

The chain recombines TRBV18 with TRBJ2-1; D is uncertain. Germline assignment: CDR1 KGHSH and CDR2 LQKENI. Trimming took off 3 bases at V and 8 bases at J, with 5 bases between the two ends. The CDR3 covers 11 residues. CDR3 protein: CASSPGDEQFF. The CDR3 DNA reads as TGTGCCAGCTCACCGGGTGATGAGCAGTTCTTC.

This clonotype was seen ten or more times. The rearrangement uses TRBV2 and TRBJ1-1; perhaps TRBD1 as D (5 bases). Germline assignment: CDR1 SNHLY and CDR2 FYNNEI. This CDR3 region has 14 residues. V lost 7 bases and J 1 base, leaving 13 bases between the germline ends. CDR3 residues: CASTPGTPNTEAFF. The CDR3 DNA reads as TGTGCCAGCACCCCAGGGACCCCGAACACTGAAGCTTTCTTT.

This clonotype was observed a few times. The rearrangement links TRBV2 to TRBJ2-3; D is possibly TRBD1 or TRBD2 (5 bases each). V was shortened by 7 bases and J by 1 base, with 15 bases between the two germline ends. The germline V gene encodes CDR1 SNHLY and CDR2 FYNNEI. CDR3 length: 15 residues. As DNA, the CDR3 is TGTGCCAGCACCTACCCGGGACCGGGCACAGATACGCAGTATTTT. It is translated as CASTYPGPGTDTQYF. Full variable domain (outside the CDR3, taken from reference TRBV2 and TRBJ2-3): EPEVTQTPSHQVTQMGQEVILRCVPISNHLYFYWYRQILGQKVEFLVSFYNNEISEKSEIFDDQFSVERPDGSNFTLKIRSTKLEDSAMYFCASTYPGPGTDTQYFGPGTRLTVL.

This clonotype was detected many times. The CDR3 here is CASSSQGGNYGYTF. CDR3 coding DNA: TGTGCCAGCAGTTCCCAGGGGGGGAACTATGGCTACACCTTC. V gene TRBV12-3 or TRBV12-4 combines with J gene TRBJ1-2; the match to TRBD1 covers 7 bases. CDR3 length: 14 residues. With V trimmed by 4 bases and J by 2 bases, 4 bases remained unmatched.

V and J are TRBV25-1 and TRBJ2-7, with D possibly matching TRBD1 (5 bases). The CDR3 totals 14 residues. The germline V gene has CDR1 MGHDK and CDR2 SYGVNS. Trimming took 2 bases from V and 2 from J, leaving 10 bases between them. The CDR3 coding sequence is TGTGCCAGCAGTGAACCTGACAGACCCTACGAGCAGTACTTC. Its protein is CASSEPDRPYEQYF.

This clonotype was picked up one time. The gene calls are TRBV28 and TRBJ2-7; D is unclear. Germline values: CDR1 MDHEN, CDR2 SYDVKM. The CDR3 has 13 amino acids. V lost 7 bases and J 4 bases, leaving 14 bases between the germline ends. In DNA, the CDR3 is TGTGCCAGCACCATCCCCCAAAGATACGAGCAGTACTTC. This gives the protein CASTIPQRYEQYF.

The chain joins TRBV6-1 to TRBJ2-7; TRBD2 is a possible D gene (6 bases). Germline assignment: CDR1 MNHNS and CDR2 SASEGT. The CDR3 runs 14 residues. The ends were cut back, 5 bases at V and 0 bases at J, with 11 bases in the middle. The DNA of the CDR3 is TGTGCCAGCAGTTTGTCGGGGGTCTCCTACGAGCAGTACTTC. Amino acids: CASSLSGVSYEQYF.

This clonotype was observed a few times. This chain connects TRBV18 to TRBJ2-7; D is unclear. The CDR3 sequence is 11 residues long. CDR1 KGHSH and CDR2 LQKENI come from the germline V gene. The V and J ends lost 3 bases and 7 bases respectively, with 7 bases between them. For the CDR3, the DNA is TGTGCCAGCTCACCTATGGGGGAGCAGTACTTC. Translated: CASSPMGEQYF.

V gene TRBV11-3 combines with J gene TRBJ2-2; D unclear. The V end lost 5 bases, the J end lost 3 bases, and 7 bases lay between the germline ends. Germline CDR1 SGHNT, CDR2 YENEEA. The CDR3 loop spans 13 amino acids. The DNA for the CDR3 is TGTGCCAGCAGCAGCAGAGACACCGGGGAGCTGTTTTTT. It yields the protein CASSSRDTGELFF.

This clonotype was counted a few times. The rearrangement links TRBV10-2 to TRBJ1-6; maybe TRBD1 (5 bases). Germline V lookup: CDR1 WSHSY, CDR2 SAAADI. V lost 5 bases and J lost 0, with 14 bases in between. This CDR3 is 17 amino acids long. CDR3 region: CASSRDSLSSYNSPLHF. The CDR3 bases are TGCGCCAGCAGTAGGGACTCATTGAGCTCCTATAATTCACCCCTCCACTTT.